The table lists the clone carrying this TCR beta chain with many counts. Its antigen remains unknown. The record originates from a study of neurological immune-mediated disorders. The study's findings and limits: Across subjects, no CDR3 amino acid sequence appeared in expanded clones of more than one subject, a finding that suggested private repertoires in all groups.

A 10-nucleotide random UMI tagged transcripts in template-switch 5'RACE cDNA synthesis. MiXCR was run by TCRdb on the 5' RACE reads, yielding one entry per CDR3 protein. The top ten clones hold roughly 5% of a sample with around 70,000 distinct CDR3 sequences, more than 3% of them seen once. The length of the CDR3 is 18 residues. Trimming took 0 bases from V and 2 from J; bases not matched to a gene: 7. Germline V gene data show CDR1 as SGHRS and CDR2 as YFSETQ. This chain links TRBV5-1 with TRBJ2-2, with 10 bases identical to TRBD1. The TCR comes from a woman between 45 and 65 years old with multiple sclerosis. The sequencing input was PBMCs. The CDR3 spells CASSLGQGARRNTGELFF. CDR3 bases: TGCGCCAGCAGCTTGGGACAGGGGGCGCGGAGAAACACCGGGGAGCTGTTTTTT.